Below are 6 T cell receptor beta chains sequenced from a single sample in a study of CD8 T cells in Susac syndrome. cDNA came from roughly 0.47 to 1 ug RNA primed by random hexamers. TCRdb re-called the immunoSEQ multiplex PCR reads through MiXCR, storing one row per CDR3 protein. Seen here are around 80,000 distinct CDR3 sequences, approximately 93% observed once, and the top ten hold approximately 0.5%. The sequencing sample was made of CD8+ T cells from PBMCs. All receptors derive from a human donor with Susac syndrome.

The chain joins TRBV5-4 to TRBJ2-3, with 10 bases that match TRBD2. V lost 0 bases and J lost 3; bases outside the gene matches: 1. Germline CDR1 is SGHNT and CDR2 is YYREEE (reference sequence). This CDR3 has 15 amino acids. CDR3 region: CASSLVTSGTDTQYF. The CDR3 nucleotides are TGTGCCAGCAGCTTGGTGACTAGCGGGACAGATACGCAGTATTTT.

This chain links TRBV19 with TRBJ2-2, with a possible D match to TRBD1 (6 bases). Trimming removed 3 bases at V and 4 bases at J, with 12 bases between. This CDR3 is 15 amino acids long. CDR1 LNHDA and CDR2 SQIVND come from the germline V gene (reference sequence). The CDR3 DNA follows: TGTGCCAGTAGTATTCAGGGGCTGGGCACCGGGGAGCTGTTTTTT. It translates to CASSIQGLGTGELFF.

This clonotype appeared a single time. This chain links TRBV5-4 with TRBJ2-3; 8 nucleotides line up with TRBD2. This CDR3 is 15 amino acids long. The trim removed 0 bases at V and 6 bases at J, leaving 6 bases unmatched. The germline gives CDR1 SGHNT, CDR2 YYREEE (reference sequence). Written as DNA, the CDR3 is TGTGCCAGCAGCTTGGAAGCGGGAGAATTGGATACGCAGTATTTT. Translating gives CASSLEAGELDTQYF.

The chain links TRBV5-1 to TRBJ1-2; 10 nucleotides agree with TRBD1. Germline V gives CDR1 SGHRS, CDR2 YFSETQ. J was trimmed by 5 bases and V by 4 bases; bases with no gene match: 11. The length of the CDR3 is 16 residues. The CDR3 here is CASSQNPGQGSYGYTF. In DNA, the CDR3 is TGCGCCAGCAGCCAGAACCCGGGACAGGGGTCTTATGGCTACACCTTC. Full variable domain (remainder filled in from reference TRBV5-1 and TRBJ1-2): KAGVTQTPRYLIKTRGQQVTLSCSPISGHRSVSWYQQTPGQGLQFLFEYFSETQRNKGNFPGRFSGRQFSNSRSEMNVSTLELGDSALYLCASSQNPGQGSYGYTFGSGTRLTVV.

V is TRBV29-1 and J is TRBJ2-3, with 9 bases fitting TRBD2. CDR1 SQVTM and CDR2 ANQGSEA come from the germline V gene. The CDR3 totals 18 residues. V shed 7 bases, J shed 5 bases, and the junction held 22 bases outside the gene matches. This CDR3 is CSAEGTAGGLGNVDTQYF. In nucleotides, the CDR3 is TGCAGCGCCGAGGGGACAGCGGGGGGCCTGGGGAATGTAGATACGCAGTATTTT.

The V gene is TRBV30, the J gene TRBJ2-7; D remains unclear. Between the trimmed V and J ends, which lost 2 bases and 4 bases, there was a span of 9 bases. This CDR3 has 12 residues. The germline V gene encodes CDR1 GTSNPN and CDR2 SVGIG (reference sequence). CDR3 loop: CAWSIRAYEQYF. CDR3 nucleotide sequence: TGTGCCTGGAGTATAAGAGCTTACGAGCAGTACTTC.